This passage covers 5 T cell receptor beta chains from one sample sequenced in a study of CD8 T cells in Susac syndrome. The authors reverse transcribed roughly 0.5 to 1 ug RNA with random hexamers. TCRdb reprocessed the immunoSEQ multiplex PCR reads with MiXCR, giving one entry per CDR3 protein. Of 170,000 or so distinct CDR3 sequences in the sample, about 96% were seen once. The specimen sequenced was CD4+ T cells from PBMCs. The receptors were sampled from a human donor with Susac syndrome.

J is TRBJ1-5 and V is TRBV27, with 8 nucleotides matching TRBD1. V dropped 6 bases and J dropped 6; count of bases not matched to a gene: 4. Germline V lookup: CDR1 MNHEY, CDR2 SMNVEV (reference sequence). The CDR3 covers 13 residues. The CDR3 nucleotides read TGTGCCAGCAGAGACAGGGGTAGTCAGCCCCAGCATTTT. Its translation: CASRDRGSQPQHF.

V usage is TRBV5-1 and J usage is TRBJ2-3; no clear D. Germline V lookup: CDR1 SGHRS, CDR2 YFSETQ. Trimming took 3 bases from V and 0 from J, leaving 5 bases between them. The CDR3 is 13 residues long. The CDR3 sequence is CASSYQSTDTQYF. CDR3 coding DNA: TGCGCCAGCAGCTATCAAAGCACAGATACGCAGTATTTT.

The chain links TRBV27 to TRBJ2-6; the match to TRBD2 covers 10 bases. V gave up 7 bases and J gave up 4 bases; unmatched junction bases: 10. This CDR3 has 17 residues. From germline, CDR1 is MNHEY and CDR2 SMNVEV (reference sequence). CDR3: CASTELAGVDGANVLTF. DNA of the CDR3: TGTGCCAGCACCGAGCTAGCGGGAGTAGACGGGGCCAACGTCCTGACTTTC.

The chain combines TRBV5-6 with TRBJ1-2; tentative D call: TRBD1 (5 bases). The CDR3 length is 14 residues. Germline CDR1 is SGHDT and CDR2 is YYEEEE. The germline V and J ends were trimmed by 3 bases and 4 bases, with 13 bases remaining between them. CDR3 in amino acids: CASSSSGGGYGYTF. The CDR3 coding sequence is TGTGCCAGCAGCTCGTCGGGGGGGGGCTATGGCTACACCTTC.

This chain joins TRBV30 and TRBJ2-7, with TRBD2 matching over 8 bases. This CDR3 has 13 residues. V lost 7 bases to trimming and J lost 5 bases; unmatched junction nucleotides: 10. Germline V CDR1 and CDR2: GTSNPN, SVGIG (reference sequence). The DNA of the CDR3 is TGTGCCTATATAGCGGGAAGTATGCACGAGCAGTACTTC. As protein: CAYIAGSMHEQYF.